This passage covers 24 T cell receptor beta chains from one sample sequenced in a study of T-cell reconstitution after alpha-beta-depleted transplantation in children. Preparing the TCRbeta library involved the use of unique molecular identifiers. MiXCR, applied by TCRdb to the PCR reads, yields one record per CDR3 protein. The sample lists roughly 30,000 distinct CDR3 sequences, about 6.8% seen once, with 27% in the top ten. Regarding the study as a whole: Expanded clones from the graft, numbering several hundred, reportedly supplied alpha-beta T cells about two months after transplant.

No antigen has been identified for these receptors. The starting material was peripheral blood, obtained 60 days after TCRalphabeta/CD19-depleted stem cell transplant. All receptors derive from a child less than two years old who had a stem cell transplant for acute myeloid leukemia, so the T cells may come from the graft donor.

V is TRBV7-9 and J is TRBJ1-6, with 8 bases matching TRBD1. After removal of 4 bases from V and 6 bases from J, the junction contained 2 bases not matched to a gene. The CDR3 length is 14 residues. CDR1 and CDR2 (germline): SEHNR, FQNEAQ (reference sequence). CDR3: CASSSQGVNSPLHF. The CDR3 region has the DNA TGTGCCAGCAGCTCACAGGGGGTTAATTCACCCCTCCACTTT.

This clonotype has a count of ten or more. The CDR3 spells CASRLAGQGSYEQYF. The CDR3 coding sequence is TGTGCCAGCAGGCTAGCTGGACAGGGTTCTTACGAGCAGTACTTC. The V and J genes are TRBV12-3 or TRBV12-4 and TRBJ2-7; TRBD1 agrees at 8 bases. CDR3 length: 15 amino acids. The trim removed 6 bases at V and 4 bases at J, leaving 11 bases unmatched.

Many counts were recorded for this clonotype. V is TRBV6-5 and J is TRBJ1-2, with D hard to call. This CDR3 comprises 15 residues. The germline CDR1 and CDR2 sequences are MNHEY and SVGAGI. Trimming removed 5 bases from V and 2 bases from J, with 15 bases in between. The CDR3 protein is CASSLQGPVNYGYTF. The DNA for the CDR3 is TGTGCCAGCAGTCTACAAGGCCCTGTAAACTATGGCTACACCTTC.

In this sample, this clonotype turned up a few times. The CDR3 loop reads CATSRDNYQETQYF. The CDR3 DNA is TGTGCCACCAGCAGAGATAACTATCAAGAGACCCAGTACTTC. The rearrangement links TRBV15 to TRBJ2-5, with no clear D. CDR3 size: 14 residues. The V gene's germline CDR1 is LNHNV and CDR2 YYDKDF (reference sequence). V lost 0 bases to trimming and J lost 2 bases, with 7 bases between them.

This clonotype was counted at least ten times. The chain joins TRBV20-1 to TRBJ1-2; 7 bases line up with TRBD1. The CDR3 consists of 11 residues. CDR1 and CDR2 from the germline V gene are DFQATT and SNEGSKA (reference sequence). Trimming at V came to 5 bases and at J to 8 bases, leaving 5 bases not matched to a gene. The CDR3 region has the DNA TGCAGTGCTTGGACAGGTTCGGGCTACACCTTC. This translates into CSAWTGSGYTF.

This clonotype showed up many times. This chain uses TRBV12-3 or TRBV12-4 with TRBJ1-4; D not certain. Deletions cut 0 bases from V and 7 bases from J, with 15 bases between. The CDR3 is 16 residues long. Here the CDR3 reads CASSLAVPPEGEKLFF. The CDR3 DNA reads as TGTGCCAGCAGTTTAGCGGTTCCTCCGGAGGGTGAAAAACTGTTTTTT.

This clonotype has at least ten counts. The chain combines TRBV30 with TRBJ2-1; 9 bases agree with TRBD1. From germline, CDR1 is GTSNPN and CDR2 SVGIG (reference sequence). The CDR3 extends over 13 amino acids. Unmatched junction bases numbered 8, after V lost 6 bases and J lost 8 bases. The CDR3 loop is CACPGQGRDEQFF. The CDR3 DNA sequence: TGTGCCTGCCCCGGACAGGGGAGGGATGAGCAGTTCTTC.

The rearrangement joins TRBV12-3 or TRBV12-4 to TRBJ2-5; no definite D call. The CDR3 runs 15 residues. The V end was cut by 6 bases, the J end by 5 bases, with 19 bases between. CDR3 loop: CASSPRTRRSETQYF. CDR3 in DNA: TGTGCCAGCAGCCCCCGGACCAGGCGTTCGGAGACCCAGTACTTC.

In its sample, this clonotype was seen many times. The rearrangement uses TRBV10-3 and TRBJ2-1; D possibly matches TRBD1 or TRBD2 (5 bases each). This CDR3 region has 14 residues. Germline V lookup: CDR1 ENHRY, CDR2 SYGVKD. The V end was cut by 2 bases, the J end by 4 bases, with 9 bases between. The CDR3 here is CAISEGGFYNEQFF. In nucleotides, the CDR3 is TGTGCCATCAGTGAGGGGGGTTTTTACAATGAGCAGTTCTTC.

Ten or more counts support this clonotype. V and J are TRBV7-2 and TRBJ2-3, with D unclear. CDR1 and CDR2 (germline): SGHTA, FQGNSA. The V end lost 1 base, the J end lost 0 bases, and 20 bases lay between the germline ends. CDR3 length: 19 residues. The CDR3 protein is CASSLGRNEWVWSTDTQYF. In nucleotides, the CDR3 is TGTGCCAGCAGCTTAGGGCGGAATGAGTGGGTCTGGAGCACAGATACGCAGTATTTT. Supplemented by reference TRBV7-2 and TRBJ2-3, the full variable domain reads GAGVSQSPSNKVTEKGKDVELRCDPISGHTALYWYRQSLGQGLEFLIYFQGNSAPDKSGLPSDRFSAERTGGSVSTLTIQRTQQEDSAVYLCASSLGRNEWVWSTDTQYFGPGTRLTVL.

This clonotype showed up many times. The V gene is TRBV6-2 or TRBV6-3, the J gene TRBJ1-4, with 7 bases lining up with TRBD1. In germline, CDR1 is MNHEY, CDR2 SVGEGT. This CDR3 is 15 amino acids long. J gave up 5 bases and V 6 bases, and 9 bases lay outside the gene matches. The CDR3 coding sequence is TGTGCCAGCAGCGATCCGGGACAGCTAAATGAAAAACTGTTTTTT. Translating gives CASSDPGQLNEKLFF.

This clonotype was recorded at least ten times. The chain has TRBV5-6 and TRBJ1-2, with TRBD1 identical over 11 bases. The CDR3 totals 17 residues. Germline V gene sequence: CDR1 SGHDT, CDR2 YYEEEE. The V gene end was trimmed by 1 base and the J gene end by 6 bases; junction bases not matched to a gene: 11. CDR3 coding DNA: TGTGCCAGCAGCTTGAACGGACAGGGGGCTAACTACCATGGCTACACCTTC. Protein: CASSLNGQGANYHGYTF.

CDR3 sequence: CASSRSLSSGANVLTF. The CDR3 DNA reads as TGTGCCAGCAGCCGCAGCCTTTCCTCTGGGGCCAACGTCCTGACTTTC. The V gene is TRBV6-1, the J gene TRBJ2-6; D gene unclear. CDR1 and CDR2 (germline): MNHNS, SASEGT. The CDR3 contains 16 residues. Deletions cut 6 bases from V and 0 bases from J, with 12 bases between.

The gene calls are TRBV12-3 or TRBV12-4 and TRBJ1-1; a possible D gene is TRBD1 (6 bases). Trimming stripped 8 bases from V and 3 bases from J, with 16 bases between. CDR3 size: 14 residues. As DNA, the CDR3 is TGTGCCAGCTCTTTAGGGGGGCCAGACACTGAAGCTTTCTTT. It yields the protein CASSLGGPDTEAFF.

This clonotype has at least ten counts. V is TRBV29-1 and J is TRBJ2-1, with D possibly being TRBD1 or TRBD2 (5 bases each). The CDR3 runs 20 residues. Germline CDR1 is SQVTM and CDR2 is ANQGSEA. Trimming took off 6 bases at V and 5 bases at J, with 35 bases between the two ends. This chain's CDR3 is CSVQYFAGTMTVVPDNEQFF. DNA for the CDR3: TGCAGCGTCCAGTACTTTGCAGGGACGATGACTGTTGTACCCGACAATGAGCAGTTCTTC.

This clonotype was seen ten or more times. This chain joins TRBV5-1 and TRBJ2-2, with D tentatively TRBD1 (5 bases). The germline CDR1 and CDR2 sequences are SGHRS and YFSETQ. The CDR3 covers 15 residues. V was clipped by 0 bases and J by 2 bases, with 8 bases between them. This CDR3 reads CASSLGQGNTGELFF. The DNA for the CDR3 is TGCGCCAGCAGCTTGGGTCAGGGAAACACCGGGGAGCTGTTTTTT.

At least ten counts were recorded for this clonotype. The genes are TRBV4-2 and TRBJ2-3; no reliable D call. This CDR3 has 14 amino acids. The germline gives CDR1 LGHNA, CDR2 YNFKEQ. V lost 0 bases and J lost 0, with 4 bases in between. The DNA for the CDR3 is TGTGCCAGCAGCCAAGAGGACAGCACAGATACGCAGTATTTT. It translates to CASSQEDSTDTQYF.

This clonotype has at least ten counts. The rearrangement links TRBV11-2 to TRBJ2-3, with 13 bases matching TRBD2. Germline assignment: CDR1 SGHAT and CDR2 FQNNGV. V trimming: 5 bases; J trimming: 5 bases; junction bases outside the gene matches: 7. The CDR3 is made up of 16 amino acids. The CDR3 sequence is CASSQLAGGVRDTQYF. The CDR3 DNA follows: TGTGCCAGCAGCCAACTAGCGGGGGGGGTCCGAGATACGCAGTATTTT.

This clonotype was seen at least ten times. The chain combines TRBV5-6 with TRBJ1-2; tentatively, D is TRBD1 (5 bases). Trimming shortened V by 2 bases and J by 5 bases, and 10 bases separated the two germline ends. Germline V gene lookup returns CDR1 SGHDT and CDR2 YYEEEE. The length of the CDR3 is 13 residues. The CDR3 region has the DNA TGTGCCAGCAGCTTCTACCGGGGGTATGGCTACACCTTC. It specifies CASSFYRGYGYTF.

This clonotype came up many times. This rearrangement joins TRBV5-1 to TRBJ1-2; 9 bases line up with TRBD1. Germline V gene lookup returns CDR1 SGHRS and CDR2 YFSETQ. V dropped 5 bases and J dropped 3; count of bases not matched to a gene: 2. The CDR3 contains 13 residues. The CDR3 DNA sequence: TGCGCCAGCAGAAGGGACAGGGACTATGGCTACACCTTC. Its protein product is CASRRDRDYGYTF.

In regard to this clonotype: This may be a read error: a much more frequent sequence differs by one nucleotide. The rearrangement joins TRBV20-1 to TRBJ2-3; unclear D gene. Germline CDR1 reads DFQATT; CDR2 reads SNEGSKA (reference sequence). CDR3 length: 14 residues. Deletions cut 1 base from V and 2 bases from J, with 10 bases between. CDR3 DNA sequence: TGCAGTGCTAGAGGTGCAGCCAACACAGATACGCAGTATTTT. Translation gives CSARGAANTDTQYF.

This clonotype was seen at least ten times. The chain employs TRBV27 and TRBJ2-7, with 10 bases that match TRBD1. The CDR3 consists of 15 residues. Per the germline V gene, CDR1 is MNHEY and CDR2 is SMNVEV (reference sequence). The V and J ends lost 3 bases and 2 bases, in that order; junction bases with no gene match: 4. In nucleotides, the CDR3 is TGTGCCAGCAGTTTGACCGGGACAGGGGCCTACGAGCAGTACTTC. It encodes CASSLTGTGAYEQYF.

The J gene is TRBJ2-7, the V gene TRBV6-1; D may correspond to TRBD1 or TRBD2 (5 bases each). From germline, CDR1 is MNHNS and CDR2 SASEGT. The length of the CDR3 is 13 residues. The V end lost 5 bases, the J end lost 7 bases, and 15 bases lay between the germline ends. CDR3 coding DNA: TGTGCCAGCAGTCCCAGCAGGGAGTGGGAGCAGTACTTC. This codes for CASSPSREWEQYF.

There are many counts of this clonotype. CDR3 sequence (DNA): TGTGCCAGCAGTCCGTCAGGGTCCCCTAGCTCTGGAAACACCATATATTTT. Its protein product is CASSPSGSPSSGNTIYF. The genes are TRBV6-5 and TRBJ1-3, with D possibly TRBD1 on 5 matching bases. Germline loops: CDR1 MNHEY, CDR2 SVGAGI. The CDR3 runs to 17 residues. V was shortened by 5 bases and J by 0 bases, with 17 bases between the two germline ends.